The sequence of this T cell receptor (beta chain) was determined in a study of metastatic and nonmetastatic thyroid tumors. Study context: Peripheral blood and tumor or nodule samples from malignant and benign thyroid patients were compared.

Whole-study results and caveats: As reported, TCR beta diversity in blood and tumor was significantly higher in malignant thyroid tumors than in benign nodules.

The CDR3 spans 15 residues. Germline assignment: CDR1 KGHSH and CDR2 LQKENI. V was clipped by 3 bases and J by 4 bases, with 14 bases between them. This clone was counted at least ten times. Antigen specificity is unknown. In the study's own analysis: Across clinicopathological groups, CDR3 differences served as the basis for building a distant-metastasis classifier for papillary thyroid cancer. TCRdb called clones again from the PCR reads with MiXCR. TCRdb's processing, not the authors', yielded these V and J calls. The table records 42,000 or so clones, approximately 17% of them present only once. Every patient underwent thyroid surgery untreated.

The specimen sequenced was tumor tissue. V gene TRBV18 combines with J gene TRBJ2-3; D is possibly TRBD1 (6 bases). This clonotype originated in a female donor with papillary thyroid cancer or a benign thyroid nodule (not recorded which). Some clones in this sample may be carry-over from other donors' samples. The DNA for the CDR3 is TGTGCCAGCTCACCCCCGGGCTACAGGGCAGATACGCAGTATTTT. Protein product: CASSPPGYRADTQYF.